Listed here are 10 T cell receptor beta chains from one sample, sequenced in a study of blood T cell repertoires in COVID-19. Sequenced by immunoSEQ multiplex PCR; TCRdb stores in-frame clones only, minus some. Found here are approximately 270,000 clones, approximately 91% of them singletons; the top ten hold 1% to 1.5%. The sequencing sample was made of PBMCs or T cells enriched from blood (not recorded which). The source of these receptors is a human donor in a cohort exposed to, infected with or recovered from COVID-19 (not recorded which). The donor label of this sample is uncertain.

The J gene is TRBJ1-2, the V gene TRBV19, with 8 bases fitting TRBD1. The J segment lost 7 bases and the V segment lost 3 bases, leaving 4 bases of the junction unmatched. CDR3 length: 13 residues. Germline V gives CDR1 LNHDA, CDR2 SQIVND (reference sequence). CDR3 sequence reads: CASSMDREGGYTF. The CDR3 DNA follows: TGTGCCAGTAGTATGGACAGGGAGGGTGGCTACACCTTC.

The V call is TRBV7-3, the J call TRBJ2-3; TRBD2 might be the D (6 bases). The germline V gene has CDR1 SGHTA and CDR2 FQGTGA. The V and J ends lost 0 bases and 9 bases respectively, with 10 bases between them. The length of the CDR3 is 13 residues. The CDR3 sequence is CASSLTGLRTQYF. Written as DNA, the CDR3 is TGTGCCAGCAGCTTAACGGGACTCAGGACGCAGTATTTT.

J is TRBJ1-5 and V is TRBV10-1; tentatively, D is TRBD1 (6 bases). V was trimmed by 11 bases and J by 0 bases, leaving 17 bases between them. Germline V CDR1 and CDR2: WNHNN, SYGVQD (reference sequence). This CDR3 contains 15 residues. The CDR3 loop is CAAGVGGNSNQPQHF. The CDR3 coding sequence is TGCGCCGCCGGGGTAGGGGGTAATAGCAATCAGCCCCAGCATTTT.

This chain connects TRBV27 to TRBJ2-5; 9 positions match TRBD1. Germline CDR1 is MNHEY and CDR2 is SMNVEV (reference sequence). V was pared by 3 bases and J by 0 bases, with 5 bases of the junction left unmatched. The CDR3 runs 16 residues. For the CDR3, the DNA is TGTGCCAGCAGTTTTACAGGGGGCCCGTACCAAGAGACCCAGTACTTC. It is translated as CASSFTGGPYQETQYF.

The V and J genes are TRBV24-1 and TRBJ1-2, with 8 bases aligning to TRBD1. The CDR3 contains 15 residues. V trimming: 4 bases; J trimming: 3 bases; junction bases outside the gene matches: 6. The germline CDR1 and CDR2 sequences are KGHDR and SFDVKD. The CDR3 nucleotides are TGTGCCACCAGTGAATCGGGACAGGCGTACTATGGCTACACCTTC. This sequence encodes CATSESGQAYYGYTF.

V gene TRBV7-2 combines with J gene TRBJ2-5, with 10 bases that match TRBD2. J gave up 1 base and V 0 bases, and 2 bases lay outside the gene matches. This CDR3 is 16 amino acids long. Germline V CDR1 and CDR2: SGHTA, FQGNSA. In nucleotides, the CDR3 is TGTGCCAGCAGCTTAGCGGCTAGCGGGGGCCAAGAGACCCAGTACTTC. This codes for CASSLAASGGQETQYF.

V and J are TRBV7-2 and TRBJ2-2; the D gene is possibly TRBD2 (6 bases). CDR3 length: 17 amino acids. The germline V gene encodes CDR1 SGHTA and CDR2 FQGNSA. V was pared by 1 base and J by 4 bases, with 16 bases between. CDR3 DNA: TGTGCCAGCAGCTTAGGAGCGGCGACTAGTAGCACCGGGGAGCTGTTTTTT. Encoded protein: CASSLGAATSSTGELFF. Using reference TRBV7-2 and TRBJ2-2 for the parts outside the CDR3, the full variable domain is GAGVSQSPSNKVTEKGKDVELRCDPISGHTALYWYRQSLGQGLEFLIYFQGNSAPDKSGLPSDRFSAERTGGSVSTLTIQRTQQEDSAVYLCASSLGAATSSTGELFFGEGSRLTVL.

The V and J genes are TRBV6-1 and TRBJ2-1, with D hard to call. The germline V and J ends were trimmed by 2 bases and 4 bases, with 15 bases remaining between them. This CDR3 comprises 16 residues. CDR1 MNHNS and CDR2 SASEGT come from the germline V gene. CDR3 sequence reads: CASSEFLHTIYNEQFF. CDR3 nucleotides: TGTGCCAGCAGTGAATTTCTTCATACTATTTACAATGAGCAGTTCTTC.

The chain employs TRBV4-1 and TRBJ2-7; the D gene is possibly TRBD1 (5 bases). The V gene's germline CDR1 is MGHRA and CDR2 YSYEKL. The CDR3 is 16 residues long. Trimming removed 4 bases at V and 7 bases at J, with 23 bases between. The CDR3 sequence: CASSPERTLLGWEQYF. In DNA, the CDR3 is TGCGCCAGCAGCCCCGAGAGGACACTCCTCGGGTGGGAGCAGTACTTC.

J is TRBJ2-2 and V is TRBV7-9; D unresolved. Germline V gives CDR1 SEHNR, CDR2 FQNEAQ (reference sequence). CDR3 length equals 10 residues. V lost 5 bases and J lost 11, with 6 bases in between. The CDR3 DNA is TGTGCCAGCAGCGCAGTTGAGCTGTTTTTT. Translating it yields CASSAVELFF.